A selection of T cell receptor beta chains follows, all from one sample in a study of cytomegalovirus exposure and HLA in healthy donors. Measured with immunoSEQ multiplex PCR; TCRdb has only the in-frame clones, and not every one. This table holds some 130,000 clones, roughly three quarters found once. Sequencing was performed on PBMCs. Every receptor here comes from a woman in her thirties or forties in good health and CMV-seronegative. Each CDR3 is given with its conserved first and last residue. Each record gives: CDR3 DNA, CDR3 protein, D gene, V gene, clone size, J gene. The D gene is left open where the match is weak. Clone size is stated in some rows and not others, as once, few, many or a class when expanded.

CDR3nt: TGTGCCAGTAGTGAAGGGGAAGTCACCTACGAGCAGTACTTC
CDR3aa: CASSEGEVTYEQYF
d_gene: -
v_gene: TRBV19
abundance: -
j_gene: TRBJ2-7

CDR3nt: TGTGCCAGCAGTGTCTCGGACAGGCAATACGAGCAGTACTTC
CDR3aa: CASSVSDRQYEQYF
d_gene: TRBD1
v_gene: TRBV6-6
abundance: -
j_gene: TRBJ2-7

CDR3nt: TGTGCCAGCAGCTTTACTGACAGGAGAAGAATGAACACTGAAGCTTTCTTT
CDR3aa: CASSFTDRRRMNTEAFF
d_gene: -
v_gene: TRBV7-6
abundance: -
j_gene: TRBJ1-1

CDR3nt: TGTGCCAGCAGCCGAAACTACGGGCCCCCGGGGGACGAGCAGTACTTC
CDR3aa: CASSRNYGPPGDEQYF
d_gene: -
v_gene: TRBV27
abundance: -
j_gene: TRBJ2-7

CDR3nt: TGTGCCAGCAGTGGGACAGTACAGCTCCTTAGGGGTTCACCCCTCCACTTT
CDR3aa: CASSGTVQLLRGSPLHF
d_gene: -
v_gene: TRBV6-1
abundance: once
j_gene: TRBJ1-6

CDR3nt: TGTGCCAGCAGCACTAGCGGGGGGGCCTTTGGGGAGCAGTACTTC
CDR3aa: CASSTSGGAFGEQYF
d_gene: TRBD2
v_gene: TRBV7-9
abundance: -
j_gene: TRBJ2-7

CDR3nt: TGTGCCAGTAGTATACAGGGTGGGGATTCACCCCTCCACTTT
CDR3aa: CASSIQGGDSPLHF
d_gene: -
v_gene: TRBV19
abundance: -
j_gene: TRBJ1-6

CDR3nt: TGTGCCATCAGTGGACAGGTTGCAGAAAAACTGTTTTTT
CDR3aa: CAISGQVAEKLFF
d_gene: -
v_gene: TRBV10-3
abundance: -
j_gene: TRBJ1-4

CDR3nt: TGCGCCAGCAAAACAACCGGGACAGGGGGCTACGAGCAGTACTTC
CDR3aa: CASKTTGTGGYEQYF
d_gene: TRBD1
v_gene: TRBV5-1
abundance: -
j_gene: TRBJ2-7

CDR3nt: TGTGCCAGCAGTCTCCGGACAGGGTTGACGGCCCAGCATTTT
CDR3aa: CASSLRTGLTAQHF
d_gene: TRBD1
v_gene: TRBV27
abundance: -
j_gene: TRBJ1-5